What follows describes a single T cell receptor beta chain. Antigen unknown. This specimen comes from a study of cytomegalovirus exposure and HLA in healthy donors. At the level of the study: Earlier sequencing of about 200 million T cells yielded approximately 100 million unique TCR beta sequences.

Donors showed nominal health when sampled, although they likely had unrecorded immune exposures. Vbeta (60) and Jbeta (13) primers were used in the PCR. Profiling relied on immunoSEQ multiplex PCR, and the TCRdb table lists in-frame clones only, not all of them. This sample's table has roughly 73,000 clones. This CDR3 comprises 11 residues. V was shortened by 3 bases and J by 6 bases, with 7 bases between the two germline ends. Looked up from germline, CDR1 is DFQATT and CDR2 is SNEGSKA (reference sequence). Study-level points and caveats: Available immune exposure information was restricted to CMV serostatus only. Within the data, a cluster of highly shared sequence variants was likely a sequencing artifact.

The sample consisted of PBMCs. The clonotype originates from a man aged 45 to 65 in good health and CMV-seropositive. This chain links TRBV20-1 with TRBJ2-3; D is ambiguous. The CDR3 DNA follows: TGCAGTGCTAGCTTACAGGATACGCAGTATTTT. It encodes CSASLQDTQYF.